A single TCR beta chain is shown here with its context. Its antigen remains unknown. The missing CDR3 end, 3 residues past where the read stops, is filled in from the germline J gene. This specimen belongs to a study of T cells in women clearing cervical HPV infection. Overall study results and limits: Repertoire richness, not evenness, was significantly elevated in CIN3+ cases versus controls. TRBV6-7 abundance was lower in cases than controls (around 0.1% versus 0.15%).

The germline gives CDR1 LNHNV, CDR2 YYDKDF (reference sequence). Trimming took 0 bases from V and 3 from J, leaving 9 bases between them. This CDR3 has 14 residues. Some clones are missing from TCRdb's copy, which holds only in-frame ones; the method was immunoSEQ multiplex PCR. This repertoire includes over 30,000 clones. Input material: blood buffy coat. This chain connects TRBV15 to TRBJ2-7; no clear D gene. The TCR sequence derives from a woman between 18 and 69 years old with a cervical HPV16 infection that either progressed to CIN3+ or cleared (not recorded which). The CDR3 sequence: CATSRDLDGYEQYF. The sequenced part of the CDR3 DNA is TGTGCCACCAGCAGAGATCTAGACGGCTACGAG.